Below, 32 T cell receptor beta chains from the same sample are listed, as sequenced in a study of T cells expressing NK-cell markers. From its re-call of the 5' RACE reads, TCRdb lists each CDR3 protein once, without DNA. Here the sample table reports fewer than 300,000 distinct CDR3 sequences. The sample was blood T cells: a sorted CD56 or NKG2C T cell subset, CD4+ or CD8+ T cells, or bulk PBMC T cells (not recorded which). These receptors all stem from a woman between 18 and 69 years old in good health.

The chain couples TRBV6-5 to TRBJ2-5; TCRdb reports TRBD1, a call that lacks DNA to check it against. Germline lookup yields CDR1 MNHEY and CDR2 SVGAGI. This CDR3 comprises 16 residues. The CDR3: CASSSTPRQGGGTQYF.

The chain recombines TRBV19 with TRBJ2-6; TCRdb lists TRBD1, though no DNA is available to test this call. Germline lookup yields CDR1 LNHDA and CDR2 SQIVND (reference sequence). The CDR3 runs to 15 residues. The CDR3 protein is CAPWGWVPGANVLTF. The variable domain in full, completed from reference TRBV19 and TRBJ2-6, reads DGGITQSPKYLFRKEGQNVTLSCEQNLNHDAMYWYRQDPGQGLRLIYYSQIVNDFQKGDIAEGYSVSREKKESFPLTVTSAQKNPTAFYLCAPWGWVPGANVLTFGAGSRLTVL.

The CDR3: CASSLNAGTRSYNEQFF. The rearrangement uses TRBV5-6 and TRBJ2-1; the D call from TCRdb, TRBD1, cannot be confirmed without DNA. Germline loops: CDR1 SGHDT, CDR2 YYEEEE. The CDR3 length is 17 residues. Full variable domain (outside the CDR3, taken from reference TRBV5-6 and TRBJ2-1): DAGVTQSPTHLIKTRGQQVTLRCSPKSGHDTVSWYQQALGQGPQFIFQYYEEEERQRGNFPDRFSGHQFPNYSSELNVNALLLGDSALYLCASSLNAGTRSYNEQFFGPGTRLTVL.

The chain recombines TRBV7-2 with TRBJ1-2. The CDR3 has 12 amino acids. Germline CDR1 and CDR2: SGHTA and FQGNSA. CDR3 loop: CASSPTRHGYTF. The complete variable domain, with remaining parts taken from reference TRBV7-2 and TRBJ1-2, reads GAGVSQSPSNKVTEKGKDVELRCDPISGHTALYWYRQSLGQGLEFLIYFQGNSAPDKSGLPSDRFSAERTGGSVSTLTIQRTQQEDSAVYLCASSPTRHGYTFGSGTRLTVV.

V usage is TRBV29-1 and J usage is TRBJ2-7; checking the TCRdb D call of TRBD1 is not possible without DNA. The CDR3 runs to 12 residues. Germline V gene data show CDR1 as SQVTM and CDR2 as ANQGSEA. The CDR3: CSARQGWAEQYF.

The CDR3: CASSSTASGELFF. The chain combines TRBV5-1 with TRBJ2-2; TCRdb outputs TRBD1, but without DNA this stays unchecked. Per germline, CDR1 SGHRS and CDR2 YFSETQ. The CDR3 totals 13 residues.

The chain combines TRBV11-2 with TRBJ1-6. This CDR3 region has 16 residues. Looked up from germline, CDR1 is SGHAT and CDR2 is FQNNGV. The CDR3 loop is CASSLTGSSYNSPLHF. Full variable domain (rest looked up from reference TRBV11-2 and TRBJ1-6): EAGVAQSPRYKIIEKRQSVAFWCNPISGHATLYWYQQILGQGPKLLIQFQNNGVVDDSQLPKDRFSAERLKGVDSTLKIQPAKLEDSAVYLCASSLTGSSYNSPLHFGNGTRLTVT.

J is TRBJ1-1 and V is TRBV20-1. The germline V gene has CDR1 DFQATT and CDR2 SNEGSKA (reference sequence). The length of the CDR3 is 14 residues. This chain's CDR3 is CSASSRNPNTEAFF.

J is TRBJ2-3 and V is TRBV18. The germline V gene has CDR1 KGHSH and CDR2 LQKENI. The CDR3 consists of 12 residues. The chain's CDR3 is CASSPPGDTQYF.

The gene calls are TRBV12-3 or TRBV12-4 and TRBJ2-1. The CDR3 runs to 13 residues. The CDR3: CASSLANLGEQFF.

The CDR3 sequence: CASEHDSLNYGYTF. This rearrangement joins TRBV28 to TRBJ1-2; TCRdb's assignment of TRBD1 cannot be checked, as there is no DNA. CDR1 and CDR2 from the germline V gene are MDHEN and SYDVKM. This CDR3 comprises 14 residues.

This chain links TRBV7-8 with TRBJ1-2. This CDR3 is 14 amino acids long. Germline CDR1 SGHVS, CDR2 FQNEAQ. The CDR3 region is CASSSRPAVYGYTF. Variable domain in full (rest from reference TRBV7-8 and TRBJ1-2): GAGVSQSPRYKVAKRGQDVALRCDPISGHVSLFWYQQALGQGPEFLTYFQNEAQLDKSGLPSDRFFAERPEGSVSTLKIQRTQQEDSAVYLCASSSRPAVYGYTFGSGTRLTVV.

The chain employs TRBV28 and TRBJ2-3; there is no DNA to check the TCRdb D call of TRBD2. There are 15 residues in the CDR3. The germline V gene encodes CDR1 MDHEN and CDR2 SYDVKM. The CDR3 spells CASSSPAGGSDTQYF.

The chain links TRBV29-1 to TRBJ1-4; without DNA, the TCRdb call of TRBD1 cannot be checked. The CDR3 length is 15 residues. Germline V gene lookup returns CDR1 SQVTM and CDR2 ANQGSEA. CDR3 protein: CSVALGTGGEEKLFF.

The rearrangement links TRBV5-1 to TRBJ2-7; TCRdb selects TRBD2, and the lack of DNA leaves this call unchecked. This CDR3 has 15 amino acids. The V gene's germline CDR1 is SGHRS and CDR2 YFSETQ. CDR3 region: CASSLVVAGSYEQYF.

The chain links TRBV6-5 to TRBJ2-7; TCRdb picks TRBD1, but there is no DNA to check that call. CDR1 is MNHEY and CDR2 is SVGAGI in the germline V gene. CDR3 size: 15 residues. The CDR3 reads CASSYAGTGRYEQYF.

V gene TRBV7-3 combines with J gene TRBJ1-3. CDR1 and CDR2 (germline): SGHTA, FQGTGA. This CDR3 region has 13 residues. CDR3 in amino acids: CASSLNSGNTIYF.

The chain joins TRBV7-2 to TRBJ2-2; lacking DNA, the TRBD2 call made by TCRdb goes unchecked. The germline gives CDR1 SGHTA, CDR2 FQGNSA. The CDR3 is made up of 16 amino acids. This CDR3 reads CASSQGLAGVSGELFF.

The rearrangement joins TRBV20-1 to TRBJ1-5; no DNA is available, so the TRBD1 call from TCRdb remains unchecked. The CDR3 consists of 14 residues. Germline V gene lookup returns CDR1 DFQATT and CDR2 SNEGSKA (reference sequence). This chain's CDR3 is CSAQLGGLGQPQHF.

J is TRBJ1-2 and V is TRBV9. This CDR3 region has 13 residues. Germline V gene lookup returns CDR1 SGDLS and CDR2 YYNGEE. CDR3 protein: CASSTSPNYGYTF.

This sequence joins TRBV5-1 and TRBJ2-7; the TRBD1 assignment by TCRdb is unverifiable without DNA. This CDR3 is built from 15 residues. Germline CDR1 is SGHRS and CDR2 is YFSETQ. The CDR3 loop reads CASSRRRTGDDEQYF.

The rearrangement uses TRBV6-1 and TRBJ1-6; TCRdb outputs TRBD1, but without DNA this stays unchecked. This CDR3 is built from 14 residues. CDR1 MNHNS and CDR2 SASEGT come from the germline V gene. CDR3: CASTAGTANSPLHF.

The chain combines TRBV28 with TRBJ2-1; without DNA, the TCRdb call of TRBD1 cannot be checked. The CDR3 loop spans 12 amino acids. Germline CDR1 is MDHEN and CDR2 is SYDVKM. This CDR3 is CATRDSYNEQFF.

This chain connects TRBV6-2 or TRBV6-3 to TRBJ1-2. Germline CDR1 and CDR2: MNHEY and SVGEGT. CDR3 size: 13 residues. This chain's CDR3 is CASSLPSSLGYTF.

The chain has TRBV27 and TRBJ2-1; the D gene TCRdb calls, TRBD2, cannot be checked with no DNA. From germline, CDR1 is MNHEY and CDR2 SMNVEV (reference sequence). The CDR3 runs to 15 residues. CDR3 loop: CASSLLGGGPYEQFF.

V gene TRBV28 combines with J gene TRBJ1-1. This CDR3 is built from 14 residues. Germline assignment: CDR1 MDHEN and CDR2 SYDVKM. The CDR3 spells CAIKTSTANTEAFF.

J is TRBJ1-2 and V is TRBV20-1; the TCRdb D gene call, TRBD1, has no DNA to confirm it. CDR3 length equals 14 residues. Germline-derived CDR1 and CDR2 are DFQATT and SNEGSKA (reference sequence). The CDR3 loop reads CSARFQGRNYGYTF.

The chain couples TRBV20-1 to TRBJ2-2; TCRdb designates TRBD2, a call that cannot be tested without DNA. Germline CDR1 and CDR2: DFQATT and SNEGSKA (reference sequence). The CDR3 is made up of 17 amino acids. The CDR3 loop reads CSARAGLAGDGTGELFF.

This chain links TRBV3-1 with TRBJ2-3; TCRdb indicates TRBD1, and absent DNA this call remains unverified. This CDR3 comprises 15 residues. Germline-derived CDR1 and CDR2 are LGHDT and YNNKEL (reference sequence). The CDR3 region is CASSQRDREMDTQYF.

V and J are TRBV19 and TRBJ2-6. Germline CDR1 is LNHDA and CDR2 is SQIVND (reference sequence). The CDR3 length is 15 residues. CDR3 amino acids: CASSRSATGANVLTF.

V is TRBV20-1 and J is TRBJ1-5. There are 12 residues in the CDR3. Germline lookup yields CDR1 DFQATT and CDR2 SNEGSKA (reference sequence). This CDR3 is CSARPSNQPQHF.

This chain links TRBV5-1 with TRBJ2-5; there is no DNA to check the TCRdb D call of TRBD1. Germline CDR1 is SGHRS and CDR2 is YFSETQ. The CDR3 extends over 16 amino acids. The CDR3 reads CASSLDPWGGKETQYF.